This T cell receptor (beta chain) was identified in a study of T-cell memory formation after mild COVID-19. Study results and limitations: The study detected some responding clones in pre-infection memory, suggesting cross-reactive memory joined. Balance between CD4 and CD8 was seen in clones contracting day 15 to 85, and a CD4+ lean was seen in later expanders.

V lost 0 bases and J 1 base, leaving 7 bases between the germline ends. In germline, CDR1 is MNHEY, CDR2 SVGEGT. The length of the CDR3 is 14 residues. This clonotype was recorded a few times. The target antigen is unknown. The authors produced TCR alpha and TCR beta cDNA libraries with sample barcodes and UMIs by 5'RACE using constant-segment primers. TCRdb recomputed calls from the 5' RACE reads with MiXCR, one row per CDR3 protein. This sample has around 250,000 distinct CDR3 sequences, with 7.5% to 10% found just once. The receptor's source is a man aged 18 to 30 who had mild COVID-19 (a few samples of this study predate the infection). Cell type and time point are not known. Sequenced material: PBMCs or a T cell subset sorted from them (not recorded which). The rearrangement joins TRBV6-2 or TRBV6-3 to TRBJ2-7; D is uncertain. CDR3 sequence (DNA): TGTGCCAGCAGTTACTCCCCAGCTTCCTACGAGCAGTACTTC. Its protein is CASSYSPASYEQYF.